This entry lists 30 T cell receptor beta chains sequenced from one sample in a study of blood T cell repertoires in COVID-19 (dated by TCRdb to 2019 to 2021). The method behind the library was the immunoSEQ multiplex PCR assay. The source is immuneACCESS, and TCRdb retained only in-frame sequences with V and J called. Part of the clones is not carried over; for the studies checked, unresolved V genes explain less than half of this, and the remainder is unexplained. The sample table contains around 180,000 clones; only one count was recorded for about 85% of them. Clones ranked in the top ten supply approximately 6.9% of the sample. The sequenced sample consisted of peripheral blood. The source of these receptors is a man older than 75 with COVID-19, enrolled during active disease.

CDR3 bases: TGTGCCATCAGTGTTGACAGGACCTTCCAAGGCTACACCTTC. As protein: CAISVDRTFQGYTF. The J gene is TRBJ1-2, the V gene TRBV10-3, with D tentatively TRBD1 (6 bases). Trimming stripped 4 bases from V and 8 bases from J, with 17 bases between. The germline CDR1 and CDR2 sequences are ENHRY and SYGVKD. CDR3 length equals 14 residues.

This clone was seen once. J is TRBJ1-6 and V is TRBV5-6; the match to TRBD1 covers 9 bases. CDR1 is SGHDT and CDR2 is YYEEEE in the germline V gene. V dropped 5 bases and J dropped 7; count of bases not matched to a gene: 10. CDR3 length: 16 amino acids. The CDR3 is CASSSNTGGWNSPLHF. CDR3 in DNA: TGTGCCAGCAGTTCGAATACAGGGGGCTGGAATTCACCCCTCCACTTT.

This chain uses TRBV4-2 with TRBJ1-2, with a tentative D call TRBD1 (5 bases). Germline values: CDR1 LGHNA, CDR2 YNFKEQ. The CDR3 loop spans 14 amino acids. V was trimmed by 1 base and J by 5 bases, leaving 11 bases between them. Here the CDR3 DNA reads TGTGCCAGCAGCCAAGTGGGCGCAGGGTATGGCTACACCTTC. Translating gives CASSQVGAGYGYTF.

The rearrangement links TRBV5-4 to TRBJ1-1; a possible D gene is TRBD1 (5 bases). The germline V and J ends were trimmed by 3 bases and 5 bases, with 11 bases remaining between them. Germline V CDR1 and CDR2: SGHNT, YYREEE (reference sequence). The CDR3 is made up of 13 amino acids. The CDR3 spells CASSWPGGTEAFF. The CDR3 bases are TGTGCCAGCAGCTGGCCCGGGGGGACTGAAGCTTTCTTT.

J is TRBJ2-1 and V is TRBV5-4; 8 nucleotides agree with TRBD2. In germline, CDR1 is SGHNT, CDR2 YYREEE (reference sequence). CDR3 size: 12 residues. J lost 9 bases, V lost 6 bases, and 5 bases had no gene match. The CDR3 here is CASTLAGGEQFF. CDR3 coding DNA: TGTGCCAGCACCCTCGCGGGGGGTGAGCAGTTCTTC.

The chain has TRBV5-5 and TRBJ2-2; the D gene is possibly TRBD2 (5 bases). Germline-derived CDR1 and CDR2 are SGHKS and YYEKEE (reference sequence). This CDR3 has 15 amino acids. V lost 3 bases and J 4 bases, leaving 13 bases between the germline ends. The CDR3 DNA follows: TGTGCCAGCAGCTCTGAGGGATGGGGCACCGGGGAGCTGTTTTTT. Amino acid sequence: CASSSEGWGTGELFF.

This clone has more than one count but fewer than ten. CDR3: CSVVVGGSNEKLFF. In DNA, the CDR3 is TGCAGCGTTGTAGTCGGAGGTTCTAATGAAAAACTGTTTTTT. The chain links TRBV29-1 to TRBJ1-4; D is ambiguous. V was cut by 4 bases and J by 3 bases, with 12 bases left in between. This CDR3 is built from 14 residues. Germline CDR1 reads SQVTM; CDR2 reads ANQGSEA.

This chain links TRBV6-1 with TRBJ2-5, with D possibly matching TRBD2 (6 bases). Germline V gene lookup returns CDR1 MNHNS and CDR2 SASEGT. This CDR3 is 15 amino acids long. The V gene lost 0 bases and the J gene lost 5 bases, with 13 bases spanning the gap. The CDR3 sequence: CASSEAEGRYETQYF. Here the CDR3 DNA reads TGTGCCAGCAGTGAAGCGGAGGGGAGATATGAGACCCAGTACTTC.

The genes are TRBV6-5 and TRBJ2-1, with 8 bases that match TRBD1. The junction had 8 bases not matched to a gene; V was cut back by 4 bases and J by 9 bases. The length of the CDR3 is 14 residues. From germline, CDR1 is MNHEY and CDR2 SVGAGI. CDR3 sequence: CASSSPDRAGEQFF. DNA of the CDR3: TGTGCCAGCAGTTCTCCGGACAGGGCAGGTGAGCAGTTCTTC.

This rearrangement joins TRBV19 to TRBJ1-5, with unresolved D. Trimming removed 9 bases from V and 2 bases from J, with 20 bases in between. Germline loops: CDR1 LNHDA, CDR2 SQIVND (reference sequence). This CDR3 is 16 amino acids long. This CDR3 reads CASSVLLGEGNQPQHF. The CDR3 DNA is TGTGCCAGCTCAGTGCTCCTGGGAGAAGGCAATCAGCCCCAGCATTTT.

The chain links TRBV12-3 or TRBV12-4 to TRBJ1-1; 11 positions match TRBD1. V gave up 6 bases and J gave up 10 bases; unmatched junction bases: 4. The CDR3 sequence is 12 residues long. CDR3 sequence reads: CASSSDRGPAFF. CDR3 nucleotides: TGTGCCAGCAGCTCGGACAGGGGGCCAGCTTTCTTT.

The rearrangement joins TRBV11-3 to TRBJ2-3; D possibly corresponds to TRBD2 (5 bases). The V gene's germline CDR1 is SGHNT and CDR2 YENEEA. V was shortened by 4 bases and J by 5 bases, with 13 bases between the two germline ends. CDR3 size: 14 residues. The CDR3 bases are TGTGCCAGCAGCTCCCGGGGAACCGGAGATACGCAGTATTTT. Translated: CASSSRGTGDTQYF.

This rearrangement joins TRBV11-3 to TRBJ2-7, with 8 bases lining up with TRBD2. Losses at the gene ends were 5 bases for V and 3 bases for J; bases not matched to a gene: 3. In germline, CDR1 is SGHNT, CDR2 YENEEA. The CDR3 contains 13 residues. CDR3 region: CASSLGGDYEQYF. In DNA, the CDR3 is TGTGCCAGCAGCCTCGGGGGGGACTACGAGCAGTACTTC. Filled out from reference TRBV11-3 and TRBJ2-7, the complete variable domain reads EAGVVQSPRYKIIEKKQPVAFWCNPISGHNTLYWYLQNLGQGPELLIRYENEEAVDDSQLPKDRFSAERLKGVDSTLKIQPAELGDSAVYLCASSLGGDYEQYFGPGTRLTVT.

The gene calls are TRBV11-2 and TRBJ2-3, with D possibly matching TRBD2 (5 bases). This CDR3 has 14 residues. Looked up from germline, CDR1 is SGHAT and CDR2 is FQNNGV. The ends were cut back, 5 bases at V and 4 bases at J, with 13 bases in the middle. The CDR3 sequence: CASSPSGLSDTQYF. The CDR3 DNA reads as TGTGCCAGCAGCCCTTCGGGGTTGTCAGATACGCAGTATTTT.

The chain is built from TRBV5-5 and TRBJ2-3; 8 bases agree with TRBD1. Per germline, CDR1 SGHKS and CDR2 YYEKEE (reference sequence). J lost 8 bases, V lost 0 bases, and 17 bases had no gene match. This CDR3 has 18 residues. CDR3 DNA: TGTGCCAGCAGCTTGGGATTGTGGGGACAGGCCATAAGGGGTACGCAGTATTTT. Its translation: CASSLGLWGQAIRGTQYF.

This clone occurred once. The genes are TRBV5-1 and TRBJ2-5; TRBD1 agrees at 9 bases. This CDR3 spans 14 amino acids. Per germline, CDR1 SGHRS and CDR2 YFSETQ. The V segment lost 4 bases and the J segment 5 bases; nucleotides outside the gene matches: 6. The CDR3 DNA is TGCGCCAGCAGCCCCGGACAGGGGCCGGAGACCCAGTACTTC. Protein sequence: CASSPGQGPETQYF.

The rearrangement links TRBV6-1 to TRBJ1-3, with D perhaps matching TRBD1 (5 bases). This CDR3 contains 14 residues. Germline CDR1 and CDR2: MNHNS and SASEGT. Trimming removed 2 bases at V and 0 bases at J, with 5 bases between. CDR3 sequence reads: CASSERGSGNTIYF. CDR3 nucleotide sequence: TGTGCCAGCAGTGAAAGGGGCTCTGGAAACACCATATATTTT.

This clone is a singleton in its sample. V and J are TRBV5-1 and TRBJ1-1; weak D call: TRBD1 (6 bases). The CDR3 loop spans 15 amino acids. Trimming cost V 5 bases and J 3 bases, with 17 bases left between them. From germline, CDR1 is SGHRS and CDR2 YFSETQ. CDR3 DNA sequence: TGCGCCAGCAGGGGGACACCAACCCGGGACACTGAAGCTTTCTTT. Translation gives CASRGTPTRDTEAFF.

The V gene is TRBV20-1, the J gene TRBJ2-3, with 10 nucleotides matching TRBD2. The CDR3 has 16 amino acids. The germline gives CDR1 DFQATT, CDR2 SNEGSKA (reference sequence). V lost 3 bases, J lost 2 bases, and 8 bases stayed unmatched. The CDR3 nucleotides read TGCAGTGCTAGTCGGAGACTAGCGGGTCCCACAGATACGCAGTATTTT. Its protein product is CSASRRLAGPTDTQYF.

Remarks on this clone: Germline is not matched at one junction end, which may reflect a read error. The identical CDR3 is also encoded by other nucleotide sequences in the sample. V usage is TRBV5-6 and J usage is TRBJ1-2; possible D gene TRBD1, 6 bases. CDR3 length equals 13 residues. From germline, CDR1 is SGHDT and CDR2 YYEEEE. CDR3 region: CASSFGRGDGYTF. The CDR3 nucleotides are TGTGCCAGCAGCTTCGGCAGGGGCGATGGCTATACCTTC.

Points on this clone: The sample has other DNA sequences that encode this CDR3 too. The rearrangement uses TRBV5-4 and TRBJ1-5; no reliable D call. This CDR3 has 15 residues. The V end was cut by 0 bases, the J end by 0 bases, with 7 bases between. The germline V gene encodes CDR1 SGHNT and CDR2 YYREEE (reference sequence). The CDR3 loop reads CASSLGPNSNQPQHF. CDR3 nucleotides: TGTGCCAGCAGCTTGGGGCCGAATAGCAATCAGCCCCAGCATTTT.

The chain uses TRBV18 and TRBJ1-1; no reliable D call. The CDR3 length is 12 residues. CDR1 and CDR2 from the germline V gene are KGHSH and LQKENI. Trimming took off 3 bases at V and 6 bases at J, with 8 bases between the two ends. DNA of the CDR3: TGTGCCAGCTCACCCATGAGATCTGAAGCTTTCTTT. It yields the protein CASSPMRSEAFF.

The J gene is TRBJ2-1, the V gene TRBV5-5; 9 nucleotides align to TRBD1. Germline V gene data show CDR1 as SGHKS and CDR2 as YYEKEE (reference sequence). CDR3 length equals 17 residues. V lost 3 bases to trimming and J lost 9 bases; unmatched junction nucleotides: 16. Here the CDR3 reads CASSWEWGQGLSPEQFF. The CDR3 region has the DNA TGTGCCAGCAGCTGGGAGTGGGGACAGGGTCTCTCCCCTGAGCAGTTCTTC. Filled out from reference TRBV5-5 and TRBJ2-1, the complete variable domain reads DAGVTQSPTHLIKTRGQQVTLRCSPISGHKSVSWYQQVLGQGPQFIFQYYEKEERGRGNFPDRFSARQFPNYSSELNVNALLLGDSALYLCASSWEWGQGLSPEQFFGPGTRLTVL.

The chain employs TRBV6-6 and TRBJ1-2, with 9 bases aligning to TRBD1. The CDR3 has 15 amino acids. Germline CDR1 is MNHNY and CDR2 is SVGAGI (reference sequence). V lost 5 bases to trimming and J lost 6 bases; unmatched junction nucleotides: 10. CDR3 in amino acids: CASSHRDRVSDGYTF. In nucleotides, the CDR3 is TGTGCCAGCAGTCACCGGGACAGGGTTTCGGATGGCTACACCTTC.

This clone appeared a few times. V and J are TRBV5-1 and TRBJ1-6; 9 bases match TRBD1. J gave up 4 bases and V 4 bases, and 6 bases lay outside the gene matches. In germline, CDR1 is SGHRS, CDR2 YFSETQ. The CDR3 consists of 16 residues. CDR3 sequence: CASSTTGTGYNSPLHF. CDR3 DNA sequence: TGCGCCAGCAGCACTACCGGGACAGGGTATAATTCACCCCTCCACTTT.

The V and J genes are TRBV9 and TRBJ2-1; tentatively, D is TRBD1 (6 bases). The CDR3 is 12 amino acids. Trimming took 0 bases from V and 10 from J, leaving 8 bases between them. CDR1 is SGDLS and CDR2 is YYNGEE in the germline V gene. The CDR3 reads CASSVVGTEQFF. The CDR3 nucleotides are TGTGCCAGCAGCGTAGTAGGGACAGAGCAGTTCTTC.

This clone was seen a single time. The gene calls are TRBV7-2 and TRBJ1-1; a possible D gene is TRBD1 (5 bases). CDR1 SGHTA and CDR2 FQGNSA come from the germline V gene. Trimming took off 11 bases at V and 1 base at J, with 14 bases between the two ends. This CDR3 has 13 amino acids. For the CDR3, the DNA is TGTGCCGGCCGCGGACACGCGAACACTGAAGCTTTCTTT. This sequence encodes CAGRGHANTEAFF.

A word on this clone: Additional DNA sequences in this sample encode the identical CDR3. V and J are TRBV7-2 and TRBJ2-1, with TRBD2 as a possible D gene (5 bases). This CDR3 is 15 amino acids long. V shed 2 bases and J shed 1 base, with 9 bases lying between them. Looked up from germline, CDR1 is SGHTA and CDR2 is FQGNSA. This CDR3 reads CASSLSGSSYNEQFF. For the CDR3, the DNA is TGTGCCAGCAGCTTATCGGGGAGTTCCTACAATGAGCAGTTCTTC.

Here the CDR3 reads CASSGKSGDLVQFF. CDR3 coding DNA: TGTGCCAGCAGTGGGAAGTCAGGGGATCTAGTGCAGTTCTTC. The chain couples TRBV7-2 to TRBJ2-1, with D tentatively TRBD1 (6 bases). This CDR3 contains 14 residues. Germline V CDR1 and CDR2: SGHTA, FQGNSA. V was pared by 6 bases and J by 12 bases, with 21 bases between.

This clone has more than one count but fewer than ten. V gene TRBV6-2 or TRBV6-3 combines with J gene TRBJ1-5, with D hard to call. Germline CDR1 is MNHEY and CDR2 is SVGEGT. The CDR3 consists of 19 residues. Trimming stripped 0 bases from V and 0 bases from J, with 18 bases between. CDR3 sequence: CASSYSIVGRLYSNQPQHF. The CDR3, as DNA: TGTGCCAGCAGTTACTCGATAGTCGGCAGGCTGTATAGCAATCAGCCCCAGCATTTT.